The next 6 T cell receptor beta chains were all read from a single sample in a study of T cells after yellow fever vaccination. A single record per CDR3 protein comes from TCRdb applying MiXCR to the 5' RACE reads. Of fewer than 450,000 distinct CDR3 sequences listed, roughly 8.6% are singletons. The input for sequencing was PBMCs, taken more than 40 days after the first yellow fever vaccination. The receptors stem from a man aged 18 to 29 who received the YFV17D yellow fever vaccine.

This clonotype was seen at least ten times. The chain carries TRBV7-2 and TRBJ2-2; 10 nucleotides align to TRBD2. V trimming: 3 bases; J trimming: 1 base; junction bases outside the gene matches: 2. Germline V CDR1 and CDR2: SGHTA, FQGNSA. This CDR3 spans 16 amino acids. CDR3 in DNA: TGTGCCAGCAGCTTTGTAGCGGGGGGGAACACCGGGGAGCTGTTTTTT. Translated: CASSFVAGGNTGELFF.

This clonotype was seen more than once but under ten times. The V and J genes are TRBV5-1 and TRBJ2-3; no firm D call. CDR3 length equals 15 residues. Trimming cost V 0 bases and J 2 bases, with 10 bases left between them. Germline V gene sequence: CDR1 SGHRS, CDR2 YFSETQ. CDR3 region: CASSLDDLSTDTQYF. DNA of the CDR3: TGCGCCAGCAGCTTGGATGACCTCTCCACAGATACGCAGTATTTT.

This clonotype was detected only a few times. The chain recombines TRBV4-2 with TRBJ1-5, with D uncertain. Germline loops: CDR1 LGHNA, CDR2 YNFKEQ. V gave up 1 base and J gave up 3 bases, with 4 bases separating them. The CDR3 is 13 residues long. CDR3 protein: CASSQALNQPQHF. The CDR3, as DNA: TGTGCCAGCAGCCAAGCCCTCAATCAGCCCCAGCATTTT.

This rearrangement joins TRBV12-3 or TRBV12-4 to TRBJ2-7, with D possibly matching TRBD1 (6 bases). V lost 6 bases to trimming and J lost 0 bases, with 15 bases between them. The CDR3 extends over 15 amino acids. The CDR3 nucleotides are TGTGCCAGCAGCTCGTCCGGGACATCCTCCTACGAGCAGTACTTC. Amino acids: CASSSSGTSSYEQYF.

This clonotype was recorded only once. A much larger clone is a single base away; this may be a read error. The rearrangement uses TRBV12-3 or TRBV12-4 and TRBJ1-5; D remains ambiguous. V was shortened by 0 bases and J by 6 bases, with 0 bases between the two germline ends. The CDR3 sequence is 11 residues long. CDR3: CASSLAQPQHF. The CDR3 bases are TGTGCCAGCAGTTTAGCTCAGCCCCAGCATTTT.

CDR3 DNA sequence: TGTGCCAGCAGCACTCGAGGGGGCGATGGCTACACCTTC. Its protein is CASSTRGGDGYTF. This sequence joins TRBV7-2 and TRBJ1-2, with 7 bases identical to TRBD1. CDR3 length: 13 amino acids. Germline V gene lookup returns CDR1 SGHTA and CDR2 FQGNSA. V lost 5 bases and J lost 6; bases outside the gene matches: 6.